This TCR beta chain came from a study of T cells in Graves' hyperthyroidism and ophthalmopathy. Study-level results: The model made its ophthalmopathy prediction, and onset followed a median about 5.9 months later.

The cohort's ophthalmopathy patients, a group with duration under 3 months, had a Clinical Activity Score of at least 3 and a NOSPECS grade of at least 4. Exclusions: uncontrolled infection, other autoimmune disease, pregnancy, lactation. Diagnosis relied on clinical symptoms, serum thyroxine and TRAb, thyroid ultrasound and orbital computed tomography. Trimming left V 3 bases short and J 3 bases short, with 8 bases between. There are 12 residues in the CDR3. The germline V gene has CDR1 GTSNPN and CDR2 SVGIG (reference sequence). Amplification yielded TCR beta CDR3 regions, with RNA transcripts as the source. The primer set for the first-round RT-PCR of the TCR CDR3 was HTBI. One entry per CDR3 protein, called by TCRdb with MiXCR from the multiplex PCR reads. The sample includes 360,000 or so distinct CDR3 sequences, 18% of them seen just once. This clonotype was recorded many times. Its antigen is not known. A read error may explain this, as a much larger clone is one base away.

The J gene is TRBJ1-1, the V gene TRBV30; maybe TRBD1 (6 bases). The sequence was collected from a woman in her thirties or forties with Graves' ophthalmopathy. The sequenced material came from blood. CDR3 sequence reads: CAWREGDTEAFF. In nucleotides, the CDR3 is TGTGCCTGGAGGGAGGGGGACACTGAAGCTTTCTTT.